This is a list of T cell receptor beta chains from one sample in a study of siplizumab effects on memory and regulatory T cells. Profiled with immunoSEQ multiplex PCR; TCRdb holds only in-frame clones, not every one. Of approximately 100,000 clones listed, about 94% are singletons. Material: non-Treg CD4+ T cells sorted from blood. The source is a human donor in good health. The conserved cysteine and the conserved F or W are not part of the CDR3 here.

V gene,CDR3 protein
TRBV18,ASSRSSGGTEAF
TRBV29-1,SVDSLDRSYYGYT
TRBV6-5,ASSYTGFNYGYT
TRBV11-3,ASGLSGGYNEQF
TRBV19,ASSAEEDSPLH
TRBV18,ASSPVGSNTIY
TRBV6-5,ASSYLSGGAAGELF
TRBV7-3,ASSLTRDKPQH
TRBV7-2,ASSFGSNTEAF
TRBV7-9,ASSPQETQY
TRBV7-9,ASSSTAGTGLRSPLH
TRBV28,ASKGGTGGGRDNSPLH
TRBV15,ATSRDRTYEQY
TRBV4-1,ASSHPPGQVYGYT
TRBV5-1,ASGGDSYNSPLH
TRBV5-6,ASSLGQGVEKLF
TRBV7-2,ASSLVEGVLFSPLH
TRBV2,ASNLVSQETQY
TRBV2,ASGRGGTDTQY
TRBV6-6,AARDRENQPQH
TRBV5-4,ASSLALAGGQETQY
TRBV6-4,ASSAGTGNTGELF
TRBV19,ASSQAGGTDTQY
TRBV19,ASRGVNSNQPQH
TRBV5-1,ASTGLAGVYNEQF
TRBV6-5,ASRRGTGIDTQY
TRBV7-2,ASSLLKLDRGRETQY
TRBV30,AWSEGPGGYT